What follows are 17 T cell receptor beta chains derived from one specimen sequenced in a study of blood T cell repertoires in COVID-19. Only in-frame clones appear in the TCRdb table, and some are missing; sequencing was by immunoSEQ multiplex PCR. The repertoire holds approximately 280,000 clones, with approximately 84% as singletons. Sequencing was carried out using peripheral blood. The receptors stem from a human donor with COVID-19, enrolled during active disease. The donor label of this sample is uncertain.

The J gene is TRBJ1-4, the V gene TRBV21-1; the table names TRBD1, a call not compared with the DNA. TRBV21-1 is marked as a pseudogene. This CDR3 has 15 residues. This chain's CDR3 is CASSTRQGMWEKLFF. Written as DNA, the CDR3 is TGTGCCAGCAGCACGCGACAGGGGATGTGGGAAAAACTGTTTTTT.

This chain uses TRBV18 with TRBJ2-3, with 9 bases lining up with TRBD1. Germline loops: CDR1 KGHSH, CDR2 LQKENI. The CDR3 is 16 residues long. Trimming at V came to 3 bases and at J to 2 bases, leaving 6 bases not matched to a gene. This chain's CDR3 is CASSPLTGGATDTQYF. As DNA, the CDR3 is TGTGCCAGCTCACCGCTGACAGGGGGAGCCACAGATACGCAGTATTTT.

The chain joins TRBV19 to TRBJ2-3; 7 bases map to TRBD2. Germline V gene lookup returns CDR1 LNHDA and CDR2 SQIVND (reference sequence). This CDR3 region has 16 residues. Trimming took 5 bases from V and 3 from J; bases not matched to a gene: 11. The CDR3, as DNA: TGTGCCAGTAGTTCCCCCATGATAGCGGGTACAGATACGCAGTATTTT. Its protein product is CASSSPMIAGTDTQYF.

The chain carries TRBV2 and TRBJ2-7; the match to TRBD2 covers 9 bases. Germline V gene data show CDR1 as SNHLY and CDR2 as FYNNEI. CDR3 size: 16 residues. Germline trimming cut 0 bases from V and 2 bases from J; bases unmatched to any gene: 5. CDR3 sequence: CASSEARSSGAYEQYF. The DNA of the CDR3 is TGTGCCAGCAGTGAAGCGCGGTCTAGCGGGGCCTACGAGCAGTACTTC.

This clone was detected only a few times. CDR3: CASSFHNQETQYF. CDR3 DNA: TGTGCCAGCAGCTTTCACAACCAAGAGACCCAGTACTTC. The V and J genes are TRBV3-1 (or the pseudogene TRBV3-2) and TRBJ2-5; D remains unclear. Germline V gives CDR1 LGHDT, CDR2 YNNKEL (reference sequence). The CDR3 runs 13 residues. The V end lost 5 bases, the J end lost 0 bases, and 7 bases lay between the germline ends.

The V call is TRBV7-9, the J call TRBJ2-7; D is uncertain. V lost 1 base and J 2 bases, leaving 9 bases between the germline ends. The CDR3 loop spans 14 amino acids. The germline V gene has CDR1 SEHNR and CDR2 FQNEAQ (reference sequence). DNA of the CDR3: TGTGCCAGCAGCTTAGGAGGTCTCACCTACGAGCAGTACTTC. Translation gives CASSLGGLTYEQYF.

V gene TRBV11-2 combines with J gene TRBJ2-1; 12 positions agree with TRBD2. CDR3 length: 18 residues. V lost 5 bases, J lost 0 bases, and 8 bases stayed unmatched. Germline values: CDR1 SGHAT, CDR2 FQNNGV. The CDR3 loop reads CASSPRTSGTSSYNEQFF. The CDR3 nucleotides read TGTGCCAGCAGCCCGCGGACTAGCGGGACCAGCTCCTACAATGAGCAGTTCTTC.

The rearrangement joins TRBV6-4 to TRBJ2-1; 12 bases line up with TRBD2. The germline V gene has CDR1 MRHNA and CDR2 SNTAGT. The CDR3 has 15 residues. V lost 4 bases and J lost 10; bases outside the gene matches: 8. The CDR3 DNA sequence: TGTGCCAGCAGTGTACTAGCGGGAGGAGTAAGGGAGCAGTTCTTC. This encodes CASSVLAGGVREQFF.

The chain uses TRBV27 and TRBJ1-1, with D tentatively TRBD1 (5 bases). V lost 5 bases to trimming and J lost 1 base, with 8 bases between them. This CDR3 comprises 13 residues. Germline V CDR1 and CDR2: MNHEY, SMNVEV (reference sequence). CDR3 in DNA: TGTGCCAGCAGTAAACAGGAGAACACTGAAGCTTTCTTT. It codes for CASSKQENTEAFF.

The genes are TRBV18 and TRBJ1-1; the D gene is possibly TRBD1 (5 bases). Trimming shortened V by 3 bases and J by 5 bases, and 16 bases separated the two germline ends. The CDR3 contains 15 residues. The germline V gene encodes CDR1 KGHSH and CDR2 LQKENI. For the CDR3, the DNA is TGTGCCAGCTCACCGGGACTCGTGGGAGGGACTGAAGCTTTCTTT. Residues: CASSPGLVGGTEAFF.

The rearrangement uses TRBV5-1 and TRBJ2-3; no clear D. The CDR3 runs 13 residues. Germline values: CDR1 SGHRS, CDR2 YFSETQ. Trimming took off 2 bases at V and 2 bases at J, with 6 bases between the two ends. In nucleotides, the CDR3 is TGCGCCAGCAGCTTTAGTTCCACAGATACGCAGTATTTT. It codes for CASSFSSTDTQYF.

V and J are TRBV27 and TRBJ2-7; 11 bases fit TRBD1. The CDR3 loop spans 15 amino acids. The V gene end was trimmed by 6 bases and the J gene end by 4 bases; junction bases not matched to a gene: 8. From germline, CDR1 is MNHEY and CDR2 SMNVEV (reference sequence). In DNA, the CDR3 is TGTGCCAGCAGAGTCCCGGGACAGGGGGGTTACGAGCAGTACTTC. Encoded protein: CASRVPGQGGYEQYF.

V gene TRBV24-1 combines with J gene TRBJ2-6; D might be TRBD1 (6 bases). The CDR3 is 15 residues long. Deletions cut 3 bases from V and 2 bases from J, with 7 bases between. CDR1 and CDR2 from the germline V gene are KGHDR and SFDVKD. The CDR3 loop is CATSDPGAGANVLTF. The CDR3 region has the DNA TGTGCCACCAGTGATCCAGGGGCTGGGGCCAACGTCCTGACTTTC.

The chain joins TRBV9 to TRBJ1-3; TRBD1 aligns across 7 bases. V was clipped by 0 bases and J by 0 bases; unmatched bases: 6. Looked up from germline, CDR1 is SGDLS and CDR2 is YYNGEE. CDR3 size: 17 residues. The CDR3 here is CASSVELGGSSGNTIYF. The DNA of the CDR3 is TGTGCCAGCAGCGTAGAGTTAGGGGGCAGCTCTGGAAACACCATATATTTT.

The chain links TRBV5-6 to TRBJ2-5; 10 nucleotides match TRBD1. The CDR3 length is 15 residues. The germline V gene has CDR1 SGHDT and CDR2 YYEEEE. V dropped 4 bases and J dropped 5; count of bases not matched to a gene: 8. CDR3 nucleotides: TGTGCCAGCAGCCCGGGACAGGGGTGGTCGGAGACCCAGTACTTC. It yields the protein CASSPGQGWSETQYF.

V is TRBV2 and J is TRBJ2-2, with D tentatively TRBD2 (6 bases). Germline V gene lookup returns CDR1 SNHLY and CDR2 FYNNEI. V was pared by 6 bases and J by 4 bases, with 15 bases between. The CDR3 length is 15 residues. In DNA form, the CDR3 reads TGTGCCAGCAGCAAACTAGCCGTGGGCACCGGGGAGCTGTTTTTT. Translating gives CASSKLAVGTGELFF.

The CDR3 sequence: CASSTPQGVYEQYF. CDR3 nucleotide sequence: TGTGCCAGTAGTACGCCTCAGGGGGTCTACGAGCAGTACTTC. The chain is built from TRBV19 and TRBJ2-7; 7 bases line up with TRBD1. Germline V gene data show CDR1 as LNHDA and CDR2 as SQIVND (reference sequence). V trimming: 4 bases; J trimming: 3 bases; junction bases outside the gene matches: 6. CDR3 length equals 14 residues.